This T cell receptor (beta chain) was retrieved from a study of shared clonotypes between healthy human individuals. Findings of the study overall: Four donors had around 5% of their naive CD4 clonotypes in common.

Naive CD8 cells lacked CD45RO and underwent positive selection for CCR7, leaving out terminally differentiated effector memory CD45RA+ cells. Profiled with immunoSEQ multiplex PCR; TCRdb holds only in-frame clones, not every one. The sample consists of around 2,000,000 clones, approximately 94% of them appearing once. Details on this clone: Its antigen is unknown.

This CDR3 is built from 14 residues. Sequences were obtained from naive CD8+ T cells from PBMCs. The receptor comes from a man between 18 and 35 years old in good health. Some clones in this sample may be carry-over from other donors' samples. V and J are TRBV21-1 and TRBJ1-2; TRBD1 is taken as the D call from the table, unchecked against the DNA. TRBV21-1 is annotated as a pseudogene. CDR3 protein: CASRGFTVNYGYTF. CDR3 bases: TGTGCCAGCAGAGGATTTACAGTTAACTATGGCTACACCTTC.